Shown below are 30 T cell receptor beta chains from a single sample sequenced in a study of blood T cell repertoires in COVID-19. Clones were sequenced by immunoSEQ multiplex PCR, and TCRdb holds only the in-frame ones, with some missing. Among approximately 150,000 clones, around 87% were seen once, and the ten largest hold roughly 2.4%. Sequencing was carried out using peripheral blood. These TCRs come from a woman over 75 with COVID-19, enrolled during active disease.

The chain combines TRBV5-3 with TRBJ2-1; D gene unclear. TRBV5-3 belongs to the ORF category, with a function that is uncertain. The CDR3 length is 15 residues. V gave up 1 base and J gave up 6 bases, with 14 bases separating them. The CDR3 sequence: CARSLLVIGGNEQFF. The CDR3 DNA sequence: TGTGCCAGAAGCTTGTTGGTTATTGGCGGCAATGAGCAGTTCTTC.

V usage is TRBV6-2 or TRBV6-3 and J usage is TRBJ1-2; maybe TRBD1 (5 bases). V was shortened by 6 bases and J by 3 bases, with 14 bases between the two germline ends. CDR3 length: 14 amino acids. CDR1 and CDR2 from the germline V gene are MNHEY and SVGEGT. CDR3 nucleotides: TGTGCCAGCAGCAGAGGGGACTGGCACTATGGCTACACCTTC. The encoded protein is CASSRGDWHYGYTF.

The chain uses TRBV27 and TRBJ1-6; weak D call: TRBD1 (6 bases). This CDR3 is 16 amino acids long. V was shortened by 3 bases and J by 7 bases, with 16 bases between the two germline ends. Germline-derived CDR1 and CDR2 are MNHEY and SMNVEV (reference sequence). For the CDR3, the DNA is TGTGCCAGCAGTTTGAGCCGGACAGCCCCAAATTCACCCCTCCACTTT. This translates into CASSLSRTAPNSPLHF.

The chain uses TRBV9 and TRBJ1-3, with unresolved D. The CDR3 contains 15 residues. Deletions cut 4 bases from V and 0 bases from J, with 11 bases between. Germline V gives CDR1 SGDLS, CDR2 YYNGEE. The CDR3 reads CASSPRIGSGNTIYF. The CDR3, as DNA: TGTGCCAGCAGCCCTCGTATCGGCTCTGGAAACACCATATATTTT.

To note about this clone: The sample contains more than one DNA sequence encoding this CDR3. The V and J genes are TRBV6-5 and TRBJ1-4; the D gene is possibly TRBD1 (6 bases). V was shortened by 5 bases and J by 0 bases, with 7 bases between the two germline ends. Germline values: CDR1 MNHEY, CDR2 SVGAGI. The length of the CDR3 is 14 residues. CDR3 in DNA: TGTGCCAGCAGTAGGACAGCAACTAATGAAAAACTGTTTTTT. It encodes CASSRTATNEKLFF.

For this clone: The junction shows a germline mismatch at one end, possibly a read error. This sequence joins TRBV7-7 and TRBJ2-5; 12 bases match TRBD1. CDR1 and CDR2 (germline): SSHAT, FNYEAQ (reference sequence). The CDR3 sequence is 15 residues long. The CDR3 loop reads CASSLGTGGWETQYF. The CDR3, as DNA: TGTGCTAGCAGCTTAGGGACAGGGGGCTGGGAGACCCAGTACTTC. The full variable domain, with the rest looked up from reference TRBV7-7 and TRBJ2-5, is GAGVSQSPRYKVTKRGQDVTLRCDPISSHATLYWYQQALGQGPEFLTYFNYEAQPDKSGLPSDRFSAERPEGSISTLTIQRTEQRDSAMYRCASSLGTGGWETQYFGPGTRLLVL.

CDR3 loop: CASSPLAGGRQETQYF. CDR3 bases: TGTGCCAGCTCACCACTAGCGGGAGGGCGCCAAGAGACCCAGTACTTC. The chain carries TRBV18 and TRBJ2-5; 11 bases line up with TRBD2. The germline gives CDR1 KGHSH, CDR2 LQKENI. With 1 base clipped from V and 1 base from J, the junction kept 2 bases outside the gene matches. The CDR3 is 16 residues long.

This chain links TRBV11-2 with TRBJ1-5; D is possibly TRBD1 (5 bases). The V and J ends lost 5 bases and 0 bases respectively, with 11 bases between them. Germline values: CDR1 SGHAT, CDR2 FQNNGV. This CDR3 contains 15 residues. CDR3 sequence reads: CASSQGLSSNQPQHF. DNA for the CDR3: TGTGCCAGCAGCCAGGGACTTTCTAGCAATCAGCCCCAGCATTTT.

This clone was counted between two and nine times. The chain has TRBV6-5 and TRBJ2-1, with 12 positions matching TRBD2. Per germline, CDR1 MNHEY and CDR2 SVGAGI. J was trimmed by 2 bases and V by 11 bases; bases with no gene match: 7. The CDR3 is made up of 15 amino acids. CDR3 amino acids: CAGSSGRVPYNEQFF. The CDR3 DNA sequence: TGTGCCGGATCTAGCGGGAGGGTGCCCTACAATGAGCAGTTCTTC.

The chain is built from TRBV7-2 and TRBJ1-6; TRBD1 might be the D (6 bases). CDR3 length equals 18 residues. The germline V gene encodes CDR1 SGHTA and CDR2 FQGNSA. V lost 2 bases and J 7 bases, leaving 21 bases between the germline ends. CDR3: CASSLTTARTAPNSPLHF. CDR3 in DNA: TGTGCCAGCAGCTTAACTACAGCGCGGACAGCCCCAAATTCACCCCTCCACTTT.

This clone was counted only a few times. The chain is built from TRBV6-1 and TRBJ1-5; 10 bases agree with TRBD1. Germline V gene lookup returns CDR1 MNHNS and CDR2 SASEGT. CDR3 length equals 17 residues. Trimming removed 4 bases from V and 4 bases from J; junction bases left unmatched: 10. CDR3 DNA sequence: TGTGCCAGCAGTGGGACAGGGGGGCAATCAAGGAATCAGCCCCAGCATTTT. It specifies CASSGTGGQSRNQPQHF.

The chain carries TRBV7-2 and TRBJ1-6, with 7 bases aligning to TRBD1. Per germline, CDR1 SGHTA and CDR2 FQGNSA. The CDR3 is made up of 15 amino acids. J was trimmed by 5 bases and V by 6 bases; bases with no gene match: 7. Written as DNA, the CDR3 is TGTGCCAGCAGGATAGGACAGGCAGATAATTCACCCCTCCACTTT. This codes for CASRIGQADNSPLHF.

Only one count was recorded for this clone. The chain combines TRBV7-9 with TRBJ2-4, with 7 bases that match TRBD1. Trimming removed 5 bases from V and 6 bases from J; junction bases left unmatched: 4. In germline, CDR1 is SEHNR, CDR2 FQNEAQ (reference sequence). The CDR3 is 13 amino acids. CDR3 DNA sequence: TGTGCCAGCAGCCCCCCAGGGGGAAACATTCAGTACTTC. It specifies CASSPPGGNIQYF.

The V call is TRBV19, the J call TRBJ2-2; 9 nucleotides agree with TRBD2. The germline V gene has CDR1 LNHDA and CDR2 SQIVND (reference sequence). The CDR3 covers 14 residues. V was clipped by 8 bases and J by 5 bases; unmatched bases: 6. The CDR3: CASLAGVRTGELFF. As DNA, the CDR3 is TGTGCCAGTTTAGCGGGAGTACGTACCGGGGAGCTGTTTTTT.

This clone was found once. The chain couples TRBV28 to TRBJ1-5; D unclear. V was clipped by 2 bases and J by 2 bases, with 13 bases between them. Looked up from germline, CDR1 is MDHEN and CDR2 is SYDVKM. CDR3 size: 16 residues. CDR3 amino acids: CASSLVRAKGNQPQHF. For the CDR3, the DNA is TGTGCCAGCAGTTTAGTGAGGGCTAAGGGCAATCAGCCCCAGCATTTT. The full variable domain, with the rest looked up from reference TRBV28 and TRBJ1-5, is DVKVTQSSRYLVKRTGEKVFLECVQDMDHENMFWYRQDPGLGLRLIYFSYDVKMKEKGDIPEGYSVSREKKERFSLILESASTNQTSMYLCASSLVRAKGNQPQHFGDGTRLSIL.

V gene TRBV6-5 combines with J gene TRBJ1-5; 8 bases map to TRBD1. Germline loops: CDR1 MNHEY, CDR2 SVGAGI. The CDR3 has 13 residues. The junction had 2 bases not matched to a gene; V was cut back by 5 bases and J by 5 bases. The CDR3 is CASSRQGHQPQHF. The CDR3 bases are TGTGCCAGCAGTCGACAGGGGCATCAGCCCCAGCATTTT.

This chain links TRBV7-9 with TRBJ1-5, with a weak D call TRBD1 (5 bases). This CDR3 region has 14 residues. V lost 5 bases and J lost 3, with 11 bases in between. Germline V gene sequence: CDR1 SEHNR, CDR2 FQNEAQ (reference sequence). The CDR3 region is CASSRWGLNQPQHF. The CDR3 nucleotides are TGTGCCAGCAGCCGATGGGGCCTCAATCAGCCCCAGCATTTT.

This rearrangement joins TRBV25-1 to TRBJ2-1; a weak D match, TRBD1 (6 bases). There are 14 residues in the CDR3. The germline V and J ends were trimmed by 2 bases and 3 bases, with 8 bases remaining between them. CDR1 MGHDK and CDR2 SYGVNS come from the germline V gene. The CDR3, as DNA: TGTGCCAGCAGTGAACGGACAGACTACAATGAGCAGTTCTTC. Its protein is CASSERTDYNEQFF.

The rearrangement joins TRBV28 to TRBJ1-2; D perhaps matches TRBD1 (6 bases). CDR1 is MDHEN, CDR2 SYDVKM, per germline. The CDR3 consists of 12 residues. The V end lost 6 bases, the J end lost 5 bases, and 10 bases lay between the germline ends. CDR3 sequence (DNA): TGTGCCAGCAGGGACAGAGTATATGGCTACACCTTC. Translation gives CASRDRVYGYTF.

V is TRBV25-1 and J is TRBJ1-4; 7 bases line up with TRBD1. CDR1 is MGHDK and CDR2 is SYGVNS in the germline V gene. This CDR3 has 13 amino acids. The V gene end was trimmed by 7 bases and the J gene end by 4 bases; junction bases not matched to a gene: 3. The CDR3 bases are TGTGCCAGCACGGGACAGTTTAATGAAAAACTGTTTTTT. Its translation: CASTGQFNEKLFF.

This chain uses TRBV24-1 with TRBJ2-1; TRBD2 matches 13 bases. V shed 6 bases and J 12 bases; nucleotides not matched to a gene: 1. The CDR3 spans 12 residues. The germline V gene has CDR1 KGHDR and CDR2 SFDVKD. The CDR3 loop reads CATSRTSGGQFF. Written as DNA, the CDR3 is TGTGCCACCAGTCGGACTAGCGGGGGGCAGTTCTTC.

The CDR3 sequence is CASSTYKSSYNSPLHF. As DNA, the CDR3 is TGTGCCAGCAGTACCTATAAGAGCTCCTATAATTCACCCCTCCACTTT. The V and J genes are TRBV28 and TRBJ1-6; D not resolved. The germline CDR1 and CDR2 sequences are MDHEN and SYDVKM. The V and J ends lost 5 bases and 0 bases respectively, with 11 bases between them. The CDR3 covers 16 residues. Combining the CDR3 with reference TRBV28 and TRBJ1-6 gives the whole variable domain DVKVTQSSRYLVKRTGEKVFLECVQDMDHENMFWYRQDPGLGLRLIYFSYDVKMKEKGDIPEGYSVSREKKERFSLILESASTNQTSMYLCASSTYKSSYNSPLHFGNGTRLTVT.

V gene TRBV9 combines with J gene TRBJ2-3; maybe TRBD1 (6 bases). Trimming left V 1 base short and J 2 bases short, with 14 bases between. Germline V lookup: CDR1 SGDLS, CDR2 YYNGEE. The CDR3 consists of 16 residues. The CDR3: CASSVTPRQDTDTQYF. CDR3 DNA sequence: TGTGCCAGCAGCGTAACCCCACGACAGGACACAGATACGCAGTATTTT.

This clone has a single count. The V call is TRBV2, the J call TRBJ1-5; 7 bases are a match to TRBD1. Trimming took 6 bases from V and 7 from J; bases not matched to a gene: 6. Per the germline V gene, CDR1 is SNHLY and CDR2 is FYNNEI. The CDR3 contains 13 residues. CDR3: CASRATGDQPQHF. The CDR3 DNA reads TGTGCCAGCAGAGCTACAGGGGACCAGCCCCAGCATTTT.

This chain's CDR3 is CASSQGAGASYEQYF. The CDR3 coding sequence is TGCGCCAGCAGCCAAGGGGCAGGGGCCTCCTACGAGCAGTACTTC. The chain recombines TRBV4-3 with TRBJ2-7, with a possible D match to TRBD1 (6 bases). The CDR3 length is 15 residues. Looked up from germline, CDR1 is LGHNA and CDR2 is YSLEER. Trimming cost V 1 base and J 0 bases, with 10 bases left between them.

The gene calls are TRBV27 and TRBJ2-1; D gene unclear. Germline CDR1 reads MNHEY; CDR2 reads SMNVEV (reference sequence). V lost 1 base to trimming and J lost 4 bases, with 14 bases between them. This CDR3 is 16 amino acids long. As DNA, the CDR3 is TGTGCCAGCAGTTTATTCGCGGTAAACGATTACAATGAGCAGTTCTTC. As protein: CASSLFAVNDYNEQFF.

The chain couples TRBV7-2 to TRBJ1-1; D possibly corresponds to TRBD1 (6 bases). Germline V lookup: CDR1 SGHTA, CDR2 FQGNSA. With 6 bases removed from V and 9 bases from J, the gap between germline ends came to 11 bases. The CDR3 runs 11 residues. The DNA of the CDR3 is TGTGCCAGCAGTCGGACAGAAAAAGCTTTCTTT. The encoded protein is CASSRTEKAFF.

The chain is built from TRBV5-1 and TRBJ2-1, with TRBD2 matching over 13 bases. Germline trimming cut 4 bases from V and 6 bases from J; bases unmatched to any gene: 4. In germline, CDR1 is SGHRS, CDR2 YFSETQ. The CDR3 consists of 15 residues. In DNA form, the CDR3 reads TGCGCCAGCAGCCAACTAGCGGGAGGGGTCAATGAGCAGTTCTTC. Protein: CASSQLAGGVNEQFF.

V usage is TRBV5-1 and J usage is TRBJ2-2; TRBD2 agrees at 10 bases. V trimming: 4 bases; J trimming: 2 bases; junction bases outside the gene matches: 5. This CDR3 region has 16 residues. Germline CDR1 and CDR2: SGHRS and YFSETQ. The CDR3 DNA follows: TGCGCCAGCAGCCTCCTAGCGGGAGCAAACACCGGGGAGCTGTTTTTT. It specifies CASSLLAGANTGELFF.

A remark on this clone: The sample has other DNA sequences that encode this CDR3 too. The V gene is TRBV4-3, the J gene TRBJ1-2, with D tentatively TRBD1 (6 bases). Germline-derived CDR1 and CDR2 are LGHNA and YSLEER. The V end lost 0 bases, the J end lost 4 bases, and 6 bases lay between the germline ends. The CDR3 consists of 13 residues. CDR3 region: CASSQETGYGYTF. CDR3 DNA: TGCGCCAGCAGCCAAGAGACAGGCTATGGCTACACCTTC.